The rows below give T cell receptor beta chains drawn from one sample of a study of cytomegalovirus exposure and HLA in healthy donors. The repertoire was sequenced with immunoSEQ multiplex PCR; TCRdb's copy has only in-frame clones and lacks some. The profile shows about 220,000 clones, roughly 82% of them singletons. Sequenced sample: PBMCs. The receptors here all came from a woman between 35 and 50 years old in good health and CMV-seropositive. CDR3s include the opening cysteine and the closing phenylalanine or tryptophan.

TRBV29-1	CSVLQGPFGANVLTF
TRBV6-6	CASSSVGTSGDTQYF
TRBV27	CATDRGKQPQHF
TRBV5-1	CASSGSGGRSNTGELFF
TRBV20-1	CSARTGVEAFF
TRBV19	CASGPRGNQPQHF
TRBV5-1	CASSPYSAGNTIYF
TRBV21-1	CASSPKSEGGNQPQHF
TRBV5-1	CASSPVGALSNTEAFF
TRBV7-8	CASSLGTSGPPQETQYF